A selection of T cell receptor beta chains follows, all from one sample in a study of T cells after yellow fever vaccination. One entry per CDR3 protein, called by TCRdb with MiXCR from the 5' RACE reads. This sample yields about 50,000 distinct CDR3 sequences, of which 7.4% are seen a single time; roughly 31% belongs to the top ten. The material sequenced was CD8+ T cells sorted from PBMCs, taken around 15 days after the first yellow fever vaccination. These receptors were taken from a man aged 18 to 30 who received the YFV17D yellow fever vaccine. Each CDR3 is given with its conserved first and last residue. Fields, in order: clone size, CDR3 length, J gene, D gene, V gene, CDR3 DNA, CDR3 protein. A D gene is named only where the DNA matches it firmly. The size of a clone is reported for some rows only, either as once, few or many, or as a class for expanded clones.

size: many; length: 16; J: TRBJ2-1; D: NA; V: TRBV5-1; DNA: TGCGCCAGCAGTTTACAGAGACTTCAAGTCTACAATGAGCAGTTCTTC; CDR3: CASSLQRLQVYNEQFF
size: many; length: 15; J: TRBJ2-6; D: NA; V: TRBV28; DNA: TGTGCCAGCAGTGGCGGGGCTTCCGGGGCCAACGTCCTGACTTTC; CDR3: CASSGGASGANVLTF
size: many; length: 16; J: TRBJ2-5; D: NA; V: TRBV4-2; DNA: TGTGCCAGCAGCCAAGACGGCGCGGGGATTGGGGAGACCCAGTACTTC; CDR3: CASSQDGAGIGETQYF
size: many; length: 15; J: TRBJ1-2; D: NA; V: TRBV12-3/TRBV12-4; DNA: TGTGCCAGCAGACATTTGGGCTGGGGCCGGTTTGGCTACACCTTC; CDR3: CASRHLGWGRFGYTF
size: many; length: 13; J: TRBJ2-6; D: NA; V: TRBV30; DNA: TGTGCCTGGGGGGGTCCTGGGGCCAACGTCCTGACTTTC; CDR3: CAWGGPGANVLTF
size: many; length: 14; J: TRBJ1-1; D: TRBD1; V: TRBV10-3; DNA: TGTGCCATCAGAGCCCCGGGACAGGGGATTGAAGCTTTCTTT; CDR3: CAIRAPGQGIEAFF
size: many; length: 14; J: TRBJ2-2; D: TRBD1; V: TRBV19; DNA: TGTGCCAGTAAGGGACAGGGGGACACCGGGGAGCTGTTTTTT; CDR3: CASKGQGDTGELFF
size: many; length: 16; J: TRBJ2-1; D: TRBD1; V: TRBV9; DNA: TGTGCCAGCAGCGGACGACAGGGGCTCTCCTACAATGAGCAGTTCTTC; CDR3: CASSGRQGLSYNEQFF
size: many; length: 17; J: TRBJ2-5; D: TRBD1; V: TRBV7-9; DNA: TGTGCCAGCACACCGGGACAGGGCTTTGTTCGGCGGGAGACCCAGTACTTC; CDR3: CASTPGQGFVRRETQYF
size: many; length: 16; J: TRBJ1-3; D: NA; V: TRBV4-3; DNA: TGCGCCAGCAGCCAAAACACAGGGTACTCTGGAAACACCATATATTTT; CDR3: CASSQNTGYSGNTIYF
size: few; length: 10; J: TRBJ2-1; D: NA; V: TRBV20-1; DNA: TGCAGTGCTAGCTACAATGAGCAGTTCTTC; CDR3: CSASYNEQFF
size: many; length: 13; J: TRBJ1-2; D: NA; V: TRBV20-1; DNA: TGCAGTGCTAGAGATCCGGCCTTCTATGGCTACACCTTC; CDR3: CSARDPAFYGYTF
size: many; length: 16; J: TRBJ2-1; D: TRBD1; V: TRBV10-3; DNA: TGTGCCATCAGTGGGAGGACGGGGACAGGGATTAGTGAGCAGTTCTTC; CDR3: CAISGRTGTGISEQFF
size: many; length: 17; J: TRBJ2-1; D: TRBD2; V: TRBV12-3/TRBV12-4; DNA: TGTGCCAGCAGGGAAGGTCTCGGGACTAGCGGACACAATGAGCAGTTCTTC; CDR3: CASREGLGTSGHNEQFF
size: many; length: 12; J: TRBJ2-1; D: NA; V: TRBV29-1; DNA: TGCAGCGTTGTTCCCAGGCGGGATGAGCAGTTCTTC; CDR3: CSVVPRRDEQFF
size: NA; length: 17; J: TRBJ1-4; D: NA; V: TRBV7-9; DNA: TGTGCCAGCAGCTCTCCGGGGGGACCCGCGTCTAATGAAAAACTGTTTTTT; CDR3: CASSSPGGPASNEKLFF
size: many; length: 16; J: TRBJ2-3; D: NA; V: TRBV13; DNA: TGTGCCAGCAGCCCGCCGGACGGACCCAGCACAGATACGCAGTATTTT; CDR3: CASSPPDGPSTDTQYF
size: many; length: 15; J: TRBJ1-3; D: NA; V: TRBV4-1; DNA: TGCGCCAGCAGCCCCGACCCCGGTCCTGGAAACACCATATATTTT; CDR3: CASSPDPGPGNTIYF
size: few; length: 14; J: TRBJ2-3; D: NA; V: TRBV7-6; DNA: TGTGCCAGCAGCACCGGGGTAAGAGCAGATACGCAGTATTTT; CDR3: CASSTGVRADTQYF
size: many; length: 16; J: TRBJ2-5; D: TRBD2; V: TRBV4-1; DNA: TGCGCCAGCAGCCCCTCCCCGGGAGGAAAAAAAGAGACCCAGTACTTC; CDR3: CASSPSPGGKKETQYF
size: many; length: 12; J: TRBJ2-1; D: NA; V: TRBV7-2; DNA: TGTGCCACCGGGGGGGAGACAGGGGACATTTTCTTC; CDR3: CATGGETGDIFF
size: many; length: 15; J: TRBJ2-3; D: TRBD2; V: TRBV5-8; DNA: TGTGCCAGCAGCTGGGGCGGGGGGCTCGAAGATACGCAGTATTTT; CDR3: CASSWGGGLEDTQYF